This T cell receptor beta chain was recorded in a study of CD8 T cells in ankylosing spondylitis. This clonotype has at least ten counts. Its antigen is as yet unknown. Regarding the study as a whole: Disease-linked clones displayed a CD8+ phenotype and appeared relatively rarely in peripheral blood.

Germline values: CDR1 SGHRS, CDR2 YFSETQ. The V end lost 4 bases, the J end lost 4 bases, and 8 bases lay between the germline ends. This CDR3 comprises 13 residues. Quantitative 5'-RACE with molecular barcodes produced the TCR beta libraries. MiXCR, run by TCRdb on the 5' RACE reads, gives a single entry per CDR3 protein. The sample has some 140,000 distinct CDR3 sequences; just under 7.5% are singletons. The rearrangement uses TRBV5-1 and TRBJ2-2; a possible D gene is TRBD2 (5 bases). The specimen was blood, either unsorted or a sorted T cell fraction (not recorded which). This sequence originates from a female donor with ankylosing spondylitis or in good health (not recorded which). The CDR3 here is CASSREGTGELFF. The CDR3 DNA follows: TGCGCCAGCAGCCGAGAGGGCACCGGGGAGCTGTTTTTT.